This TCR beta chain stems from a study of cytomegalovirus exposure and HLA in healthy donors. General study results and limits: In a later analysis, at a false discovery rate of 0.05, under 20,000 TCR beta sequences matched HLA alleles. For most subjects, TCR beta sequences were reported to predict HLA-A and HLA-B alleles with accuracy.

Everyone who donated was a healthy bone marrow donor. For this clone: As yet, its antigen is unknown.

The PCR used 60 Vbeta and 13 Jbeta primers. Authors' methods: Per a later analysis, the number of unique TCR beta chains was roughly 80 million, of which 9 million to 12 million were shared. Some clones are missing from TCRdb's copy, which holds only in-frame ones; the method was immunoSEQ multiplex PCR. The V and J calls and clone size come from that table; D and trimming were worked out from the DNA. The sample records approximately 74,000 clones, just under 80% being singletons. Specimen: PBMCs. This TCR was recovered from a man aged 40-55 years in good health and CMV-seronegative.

CDR3 loop: CASSPRTSGGSYNEQFF. The CDR3 coding sequence is TGCGCCAGCAGCCCCCGGACTAGCGGGGGCTCCTACAATGAGCAGTTCTTC. The chain has TRBV4-1 and TRBJ2-1; 13 nucleotides agree with TRBD2. J lost 0 bases, V lost 4 bases, and 3 bases had no gene match. This CDR3 has 17 amino acids. Germline V gives CDR1 MGHRA, CDR2 YSYEKL.